Below, 9 T cell receptor beta chains from the same sample are listed, as sequenced in a study of Tregs in tolerant kidney transplant recipients. Produced via immunoSEQ multiplex PCR; TCRdb's table is partial and in-frame only. Here the sample spans roughly 69,000 clones, nearly 98% being singletons. The material sequenced was Tregs from blood, taken before the transplant. The receptors stem from a human donor who received a combined kidney and bone marrow transplant.

This sequence joins TRBV6-1 and TRBJ2-1, with D uncertain. Trimming removed 11 bases from V and 7 bases from J, with 9 bases in between. The CDR3 runs to 10 residues. The germline V gene encodes CDR1 MNHNS and CDR2 SASEGT. CDR3 sequence (DNA): TGTGCCTCCCGTCTGAATGAGCAGTTCTTC. It translates to CASRLNEQFF.

This sequence joins TRBV2 and TRBJ1-1; the match to TRBD1 covers 8 bases. There are 15 residues in the CDR3. The trim removed 1 base at V and 5 bases at J, leaving 6 bases unmatched. Germline CDR1 SNHLY, CDR2 FYNNEI. The CDR3 DNA reads as TGTGCCAGCAGTGAAGAAAGGACAGGGTGGACTGAAGCTTTCTTT. It translates to CASSEERTGWTEAFF.

This chain joins TRBV18 and TRBJ1-5; D is uncertain. V lost 2 bases to trimming and J lost 0 bases, with 8 bases between them. The germline V gene encodes CDR1 KGHSH and CDR2 LQKENI. The CDR3 is 15 amino acids. CDR3 coding DNA: TGTGCCAGCTCACCAGCAGTACCTAGCAATCAGCCCCAGCATTTT. It codes for CASSPAVPSNQPQHF.

The chain uses TRBV9 and TRBJ1-2, with D possibly TRBD1 on 6 matching bases. The CDR3 length is 15 residues. Germline-derived CDR1 and CDR2 are SGDLS and YYNGEE. The germline V and J ends were trimmed by 3 bases and 5 bases, with 17 bases remaining between them. CDR3 nucleotides: TGTGCCAGCAGCGCCCGCCCGGGACAAACATATGGCTACACCTTC. As protein: CASSARPGQTYGYTF.

In this sample, this clone turned up a few times. V is TRBV6-5 and J is TRBJ2-4; tentatively, D is TRBD1 (6 bases). Germline lookup yields CDR1 MNHEY and CDR2 SVGAGI. V dropped 6 bases and J dropped 7 bases, with 16 bases sitting between them. The CDR3 has 14 amino acids. This CDR3 is CASSQNRVVNIQYF. CDR3 bases: TGTGCCAGCAGCCAAAACAGGGTTGTGAACATTCAGTACTTC.

The chain has TRBV19 and TRBJ1-4; tentative D call: TRBD1 (5 bases). Germline assignment: CDR1 LNHDA and CDR2 SQIVND (reference sequence). The CDR3 length is 11 residues. Trimming left V 10 bases short and J 10 bases short, with 13 bases between. CDR3 loop: CATQRRGKLFF. In nucleotides, the CDR3 is TGTGCCACCCAGCGAAGGGGAAAACTGTTTTTT.

V is TRBV27 and J is TRBJ1-2; 9 nucleotides match TRBD1. V was pared by 5 bases and J by 4 bases, with 14 bases of the junction left unmatched. The germline V gene has CDR1 MNHEY and CDR2 SMNVEV (reference sequence). This CDR3 spans 17 amino acids. In DNA, the CDR3 is TGTGCCAGCAGTAATGTACAGGGGGCGCAAATAATCTATGGCTACACCTTC. This encodes CASSNVQGAQIIYGYTF.

The V gene is TRBV6-5, the J gene TRBJ1-2; 7 bases match TRBD1. Trimming cost V 1 base and J 2 bases; bases outside gene matches: 1. The CDR3 contains 14 residues. Germline V gene sequence: CDR1 MNHEY, CDR2 SVGAGI. As DNA, the CDR3 is TGTGCCAGCAGTTACTTGGGACAGAACTATGGCTACACCTTC. Translating gives CASSYLGQNYGYTF.

The V call is TRBV29-1, the J call TRBJ2-3; 9 bases are a match to TRBD1. The V gene end was trimmed by 6 bases and the J gene end by 0 bases; junction bases not matched to a gene: 4. The CDR3 is 14 residues long. Germline V gene lookup returns CDR1 SQVTM and CDR2 ANQGSEA. The CDR3 bases are TGCAGCGTCATAACAGGGGGCAGCACAGATACGCAGTATTTT. Protein sequence: CSVITGGSTDTQYF.